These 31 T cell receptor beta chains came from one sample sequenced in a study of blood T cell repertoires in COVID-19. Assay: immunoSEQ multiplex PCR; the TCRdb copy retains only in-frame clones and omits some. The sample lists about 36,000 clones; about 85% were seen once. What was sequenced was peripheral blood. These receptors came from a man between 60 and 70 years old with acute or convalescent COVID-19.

As DNA, the CDR3 is TGTGCCAGCACTCGACAGCCGAACACCGGGGAGCTGTTTTTT. This encodes CASTRQPNTGELFF. The V and J genes are TRBV27 and TRBJ2-2; D perhaps matches TRBD1 (5 bases). The germline CDR1 and CDR2 sequences are MNHEY and SMNVEV (reference sequence). The V end was cut by 7 bases, the J end by 0 bases, with 9 bases between. The CDR3 sequence is 14 residues long.

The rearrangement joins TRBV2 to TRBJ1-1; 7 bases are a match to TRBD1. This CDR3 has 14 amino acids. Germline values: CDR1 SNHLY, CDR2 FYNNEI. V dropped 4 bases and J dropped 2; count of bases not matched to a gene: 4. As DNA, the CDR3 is TGTGCCAGCAGTGGGACAGGTGATAACACTGAAGCTTTCTTT. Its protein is CASSGTGDNTEAFF.

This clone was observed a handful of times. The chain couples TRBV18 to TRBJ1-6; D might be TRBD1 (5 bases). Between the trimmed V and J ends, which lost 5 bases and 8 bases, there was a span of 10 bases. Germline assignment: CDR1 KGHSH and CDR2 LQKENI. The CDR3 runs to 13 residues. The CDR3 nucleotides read TGTGCCAGCTCAATTGGAGGGGATTCACCCCTCCACTTT. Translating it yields CASSIGGDSPLHF.

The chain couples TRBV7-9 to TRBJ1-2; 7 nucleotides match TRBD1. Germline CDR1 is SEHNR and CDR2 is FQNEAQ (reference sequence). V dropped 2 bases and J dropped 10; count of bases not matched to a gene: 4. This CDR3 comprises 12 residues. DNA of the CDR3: TGTGCCAGCAGCTTAACCCAGGGGGACTACACCTTC. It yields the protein CASSLTQGDYTF.

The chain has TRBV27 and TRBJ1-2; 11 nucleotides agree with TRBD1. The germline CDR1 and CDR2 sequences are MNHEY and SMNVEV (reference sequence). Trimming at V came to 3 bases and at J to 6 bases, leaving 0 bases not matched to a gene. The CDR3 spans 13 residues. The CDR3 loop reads CASSLGQGDGYTF. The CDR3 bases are TGTGCCAGCAGTTTGGGACAGGGGGATGGCTACACCTTC.

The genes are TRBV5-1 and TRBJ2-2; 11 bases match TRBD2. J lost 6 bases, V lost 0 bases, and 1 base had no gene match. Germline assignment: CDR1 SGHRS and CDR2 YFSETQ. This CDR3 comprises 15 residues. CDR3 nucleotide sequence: TGCGCCAGCAGCTTGGCACTAGCGGGGGCCGGGGAGCTGTTTTTT. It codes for CASSLALAGAGELFF. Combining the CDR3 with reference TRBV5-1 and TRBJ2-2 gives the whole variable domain KAGVTQTPRYLIKTRGQQVTLSCSPISGHRSVSWYQQTPGQGLQFLFEYFSETQRNKGNFPGRFSGRQFSNSRSEMNVSTLELGDSALYLCASSLALAGAGELFFGEGSRLTVL.

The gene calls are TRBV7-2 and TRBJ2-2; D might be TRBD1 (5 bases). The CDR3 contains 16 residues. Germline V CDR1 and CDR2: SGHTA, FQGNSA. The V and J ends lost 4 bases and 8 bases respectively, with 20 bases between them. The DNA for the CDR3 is TGTGCCAGCAGCTCACATCGGACACGGTCCGGGGGGGAGCTGTTTTTT. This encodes CASSSHRTRSGGELFF. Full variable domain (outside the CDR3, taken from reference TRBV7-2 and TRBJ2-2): GAGVSQSPSNKVTEKGKDVELRCDPISGHTALYWYRQSLGQGLEFLIYFQGNSAPDKSGLPSDRFSAERTGGSVSTLTIQRTQQEDSAVYLCASSSHRTRSGGELFFGEGSRLTVL.

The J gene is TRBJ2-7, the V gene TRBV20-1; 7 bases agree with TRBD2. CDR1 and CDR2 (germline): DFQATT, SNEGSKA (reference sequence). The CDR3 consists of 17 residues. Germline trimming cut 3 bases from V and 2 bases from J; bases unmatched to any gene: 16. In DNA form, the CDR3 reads TGCAGTGCTAGTCCCAGTAGGGCGGGAGAGTTTACCTACGAGCAGTACTTC. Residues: CSASPSRAGEFTYEQYF.

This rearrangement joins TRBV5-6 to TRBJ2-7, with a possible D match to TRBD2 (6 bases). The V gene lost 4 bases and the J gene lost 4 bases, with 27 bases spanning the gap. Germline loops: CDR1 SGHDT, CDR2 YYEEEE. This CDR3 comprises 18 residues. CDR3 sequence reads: CASSPGPLGLWGGYEQYF. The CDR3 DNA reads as TGTGCCAGCAGCCCTGGCCCACTAGGTCTGTGGGGAGGTTACGAGCAGTACTTC.

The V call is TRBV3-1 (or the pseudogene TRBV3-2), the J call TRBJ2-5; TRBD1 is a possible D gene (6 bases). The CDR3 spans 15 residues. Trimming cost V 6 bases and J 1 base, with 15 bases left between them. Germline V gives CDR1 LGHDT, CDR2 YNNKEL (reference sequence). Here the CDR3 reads CASSRPKGGQETQYF. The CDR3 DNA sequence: TGTGCCAGCAGTCGTCCTAAAGGGGGCCAAGAGACCCAGTACTTC.

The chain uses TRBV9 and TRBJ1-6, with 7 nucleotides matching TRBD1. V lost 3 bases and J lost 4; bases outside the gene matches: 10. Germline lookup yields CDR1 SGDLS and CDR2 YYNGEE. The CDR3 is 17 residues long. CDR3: CASSAQPTGQYNSPLHF. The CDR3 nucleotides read TGTGCCAGCAGCGCCCAACCCACGGGACAGTATAATTCACCCCTCCACTTT.

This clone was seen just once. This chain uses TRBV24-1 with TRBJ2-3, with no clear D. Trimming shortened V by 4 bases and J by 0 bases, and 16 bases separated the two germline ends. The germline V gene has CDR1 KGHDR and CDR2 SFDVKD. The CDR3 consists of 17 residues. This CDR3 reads CATSDPATGTSTDTQYF. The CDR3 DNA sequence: TGTGCCACCAGTGACCCGGCGACTGGTACTAGCACAGATACGCAGTATTTT.

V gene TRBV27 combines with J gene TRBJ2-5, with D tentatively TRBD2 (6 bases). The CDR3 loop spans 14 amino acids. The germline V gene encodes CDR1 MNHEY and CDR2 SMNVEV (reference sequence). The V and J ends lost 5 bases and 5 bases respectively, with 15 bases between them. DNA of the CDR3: TGTGCCAGCAGTCGAAAGCCGGAGGGGGAGACCCAGTACTTC. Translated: CASSRKPEGETQYF.

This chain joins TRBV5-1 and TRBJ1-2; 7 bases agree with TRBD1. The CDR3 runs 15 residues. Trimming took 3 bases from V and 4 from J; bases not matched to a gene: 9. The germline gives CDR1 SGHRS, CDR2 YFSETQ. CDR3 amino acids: CASSSTPGQPYGYTF. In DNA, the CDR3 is TGCGCCAGCAGCTCGACGCCGGGACAGCCCTATGGCTACACCTTC. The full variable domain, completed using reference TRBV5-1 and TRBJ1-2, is KAGVTQTPRYLIKTRGQQVTLSCSPISGHRSVSWYQQTPGQGLQFLFEYFSETQRNKGNFPGRFSGRQFSNSRSEMNVSTLELGDSALYLCASSSTPGQPYGYTFGSGTRLTVV.

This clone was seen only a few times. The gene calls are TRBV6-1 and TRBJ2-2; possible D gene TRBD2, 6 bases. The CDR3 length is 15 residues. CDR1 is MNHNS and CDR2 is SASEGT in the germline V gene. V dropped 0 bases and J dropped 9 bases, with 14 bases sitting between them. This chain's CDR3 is CASSEAGGIIRELFF. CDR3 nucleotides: TGTGCCAGCAGTGAAGCGGGCGGGATCATCAGGGAGCTGTTTTTT.

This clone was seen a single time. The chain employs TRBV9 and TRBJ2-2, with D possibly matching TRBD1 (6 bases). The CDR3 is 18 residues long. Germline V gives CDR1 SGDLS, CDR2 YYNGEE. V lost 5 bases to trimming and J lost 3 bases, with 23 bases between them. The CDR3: CASSATGSSIRYTGELFF. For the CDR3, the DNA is TGTGCCAGCAGTGCAACAGGGTCCAGTATCCGCTACACCGGGGAGCTGTTTTTT.

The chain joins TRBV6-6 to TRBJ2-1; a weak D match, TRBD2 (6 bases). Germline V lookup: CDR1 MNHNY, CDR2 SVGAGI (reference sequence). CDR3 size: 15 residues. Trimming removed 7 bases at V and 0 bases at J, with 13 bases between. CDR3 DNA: TGTGCCAGCACCCCTGGCGGGAACTCCTACAATGAGCAGTTCTTC. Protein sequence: CASTPGGNSYNEQFF.

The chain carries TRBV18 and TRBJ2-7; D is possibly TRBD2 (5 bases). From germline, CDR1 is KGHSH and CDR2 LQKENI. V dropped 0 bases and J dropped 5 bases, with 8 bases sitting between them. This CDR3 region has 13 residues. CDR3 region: CASSPPGSHEQYV. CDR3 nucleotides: TGTGCCAGCTCACCACCGGGGAGTCACGAGCAGTACGTC.

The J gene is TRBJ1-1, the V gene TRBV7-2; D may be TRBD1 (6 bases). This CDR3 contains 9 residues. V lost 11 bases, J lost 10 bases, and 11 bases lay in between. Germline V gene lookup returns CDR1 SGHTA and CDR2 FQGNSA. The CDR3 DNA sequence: TGTGCCGGAGAAGGGGGAGCTTTCTTT. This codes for CAGEGGAFF. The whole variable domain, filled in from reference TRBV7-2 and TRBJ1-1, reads GAGVSQSPSNKVTEKGKDVELRCDPISGHTALYWYRQSLGQGLEFLIYFQGNSAPDKSGLPSDRFSAERTGGSVSTLTIQRTQQEDSAVYLCAGEGGAFFGQGTRLTVV.

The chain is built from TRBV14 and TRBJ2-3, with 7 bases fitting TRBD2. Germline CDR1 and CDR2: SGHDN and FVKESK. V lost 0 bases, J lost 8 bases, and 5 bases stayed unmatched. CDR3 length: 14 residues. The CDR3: CASSQDGEGRTQYF. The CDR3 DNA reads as TGTGCCAGCAGCCAAGATGGGGAGGGGCGTACGCAGTATTTT.

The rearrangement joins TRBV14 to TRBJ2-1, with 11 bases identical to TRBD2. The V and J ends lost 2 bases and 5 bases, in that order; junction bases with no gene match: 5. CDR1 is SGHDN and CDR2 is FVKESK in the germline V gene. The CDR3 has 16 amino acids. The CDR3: CASSQTLAGGHNEQFF. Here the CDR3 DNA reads TGTGCCAGCAGCCAAACCCTAGCGGGAGGACACAATGAGCAGTTCTTC.

For the CDR3, the DNA is TGTGCCAGCAGTGAAGTGTCTAGCGGGAGTGGCACAGATACGCAGTATTTT. Translating it yields CASSEVSSGSGTDTQYF. The chain has TRBV2 and TRBJ2-3, with TRBD2 identical over 10 bases. This CDR3 is built from 17 residues. Germline V gives CDR1 SNHLY, CDR2 FYNNEI. V lost 1 base, J lost 1 base, and 5 bases stayed unmatched. The variable domain in full, with the rest retrieved from reference TRBV2 and TRBJ2-3, is EPEVTQTPSHQVTQMGQEVILRCVPISNHLYFYWYRQILGQKVEFLVSFYNNEISEKSEIFDDQFSVERPDGSNFTLKIRSTKLEDSAMYFCASSEVSSGSGTDTQYFGPGTRLTVL.

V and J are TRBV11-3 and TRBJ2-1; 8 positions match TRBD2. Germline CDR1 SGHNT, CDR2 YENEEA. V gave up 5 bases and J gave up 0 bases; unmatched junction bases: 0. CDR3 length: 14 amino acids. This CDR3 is CASSRGGSYNEQFF. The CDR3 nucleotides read TGTGCCAGCAGCCGGGGGGGCTCCTACAATGAGCAGTTCTTC.

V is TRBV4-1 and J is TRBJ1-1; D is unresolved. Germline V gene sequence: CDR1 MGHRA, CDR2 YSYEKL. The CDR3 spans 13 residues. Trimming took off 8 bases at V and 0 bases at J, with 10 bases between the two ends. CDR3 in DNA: TGCGCCAGCGGGAGGAGGGTGAACACTGAAGCTTTCTTT. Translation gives CASGRRVNTEAFF.

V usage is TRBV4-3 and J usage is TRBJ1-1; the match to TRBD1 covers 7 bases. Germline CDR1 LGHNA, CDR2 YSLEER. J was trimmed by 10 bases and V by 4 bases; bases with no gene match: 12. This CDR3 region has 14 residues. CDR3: CASSPDNRGWVAFF. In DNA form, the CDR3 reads TGCGCCAGCAGCCCTGACAACAGGGGCTGGGTAGCTTTCTTT.

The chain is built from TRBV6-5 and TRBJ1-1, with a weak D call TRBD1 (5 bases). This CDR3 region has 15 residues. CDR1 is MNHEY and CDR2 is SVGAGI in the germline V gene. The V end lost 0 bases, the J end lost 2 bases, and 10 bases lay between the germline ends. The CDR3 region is CASSYSGGSNTEAFF. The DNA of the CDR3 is TGTGCCAGCAGTTACTCCGGGGGGTCTAACACTGAAGCTTTCTTT.

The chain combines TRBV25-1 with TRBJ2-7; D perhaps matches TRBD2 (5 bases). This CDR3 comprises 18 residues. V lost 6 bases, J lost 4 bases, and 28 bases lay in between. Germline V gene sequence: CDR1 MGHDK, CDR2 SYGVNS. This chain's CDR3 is CASRERPHGSPPQYEQYV. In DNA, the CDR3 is TGTGCCAGCAGAGAGAGACCTCATGGGAGTCCCCCCCAGTACGAGCAGTACGTC.

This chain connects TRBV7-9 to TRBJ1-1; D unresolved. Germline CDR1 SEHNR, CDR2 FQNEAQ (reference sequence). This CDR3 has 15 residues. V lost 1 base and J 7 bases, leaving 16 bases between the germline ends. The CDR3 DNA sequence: TGTGCCAGCAGCTTAGTAAGTGGTGTGATCGGTGAAGCTTTCTTT. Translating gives CASSLVSGVIGEAFF.

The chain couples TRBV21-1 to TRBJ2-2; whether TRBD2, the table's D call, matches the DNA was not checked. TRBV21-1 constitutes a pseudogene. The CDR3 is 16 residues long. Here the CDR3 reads CASSKKHPPSGGELFF. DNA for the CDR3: TGTGCCAGCAGCAAAAAACATCCGCCGAGCGGCGGGGAGCTGTTTTTT.

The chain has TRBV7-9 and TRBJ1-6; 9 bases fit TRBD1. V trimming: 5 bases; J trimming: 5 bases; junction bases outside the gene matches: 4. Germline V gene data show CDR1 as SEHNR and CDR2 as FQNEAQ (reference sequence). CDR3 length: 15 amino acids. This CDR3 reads CASSQRQGDNSPLHF. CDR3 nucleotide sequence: TGTGCCAGCAGCCAACGACAGGGGGATAATTCACCCCTCCACTTT.

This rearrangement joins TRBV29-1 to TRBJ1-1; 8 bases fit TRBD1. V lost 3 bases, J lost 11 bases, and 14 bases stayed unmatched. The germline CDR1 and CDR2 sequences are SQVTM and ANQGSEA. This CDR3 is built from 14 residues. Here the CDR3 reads CSVEPGQGRGSAFF. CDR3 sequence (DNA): TGCAGCGTTGAGCCCGGACAGGGTCGTGGGAGCGCTTTCTTT.